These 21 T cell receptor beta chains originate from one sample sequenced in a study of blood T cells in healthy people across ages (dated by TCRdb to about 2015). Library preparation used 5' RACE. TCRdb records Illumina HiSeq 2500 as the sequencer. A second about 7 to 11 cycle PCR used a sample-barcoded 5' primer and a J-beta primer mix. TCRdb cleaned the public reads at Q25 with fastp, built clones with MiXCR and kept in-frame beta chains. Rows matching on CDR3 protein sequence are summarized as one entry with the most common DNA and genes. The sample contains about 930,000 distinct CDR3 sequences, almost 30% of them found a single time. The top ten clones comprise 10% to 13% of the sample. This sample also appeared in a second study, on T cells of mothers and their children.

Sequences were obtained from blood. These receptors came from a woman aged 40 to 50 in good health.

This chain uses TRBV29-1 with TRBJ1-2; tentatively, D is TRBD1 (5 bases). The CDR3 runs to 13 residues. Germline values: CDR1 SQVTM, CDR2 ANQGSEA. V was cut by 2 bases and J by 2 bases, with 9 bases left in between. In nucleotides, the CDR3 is TGCAGCGTTGAATTTGGGGCAAACTATGGCTACACCTTC. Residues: CSVEFGANYGYTF.

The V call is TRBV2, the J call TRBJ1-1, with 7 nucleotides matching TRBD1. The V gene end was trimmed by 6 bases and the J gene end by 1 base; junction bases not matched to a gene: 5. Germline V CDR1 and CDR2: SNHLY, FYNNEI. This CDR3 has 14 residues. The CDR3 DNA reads TGTGCCAGCAGAGTAGACAGGGCGAACACTGAAGCTTTCTTT. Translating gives CASRVDRANTEAFF. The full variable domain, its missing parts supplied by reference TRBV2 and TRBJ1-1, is EPEVTQTPSHQVTQMGQEVILRCVPISNHLYFYWYRQILGQKVEFLVSFYNNEISEKSEIFDDQFSVERPDGSNFTLKIRSTKLEDSAMYFCASRVDRANTEAFFGQGTRLTVV.

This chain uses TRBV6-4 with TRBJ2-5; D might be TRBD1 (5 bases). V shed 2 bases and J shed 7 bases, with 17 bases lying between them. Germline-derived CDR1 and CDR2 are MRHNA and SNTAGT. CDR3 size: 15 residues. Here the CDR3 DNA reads TGTGCCAGCAGTGACGGAATCAGGGCCCGGAGGACCCAGTACTTC. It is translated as CASSDGIRARRTQYF.

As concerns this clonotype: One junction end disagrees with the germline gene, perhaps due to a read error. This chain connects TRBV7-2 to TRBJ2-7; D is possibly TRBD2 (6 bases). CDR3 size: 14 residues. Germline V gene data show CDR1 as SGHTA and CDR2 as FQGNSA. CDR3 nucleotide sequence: TGTGCCAGCGGCTTAGTGGGGGGCTCCTACGAGCAGTACTTC. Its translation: CASGLVGGSYEQYF.

CDR3 in DNA: TGTGCCAGCAGCTTACGACAGCAGAACACTGAAGCTTTCTTT. Its protein is CASSLRQQNTEAFF. This chain links TRBV7-2 with TRBJ1-1, with D possibly being TRBD1 (5 bases). Trimming took off 2 bases at V and 1 base at J, with 8 bases between the two ends. Germline V gives CDR1 SGHTA, CDR2 FQGNSA. CDR3 size: 14 residues. The whole variable domain, filled in from reference TRBV7-2 and TRBJ1-1, reads GAGVSQSPSNKVTEKGKDVELRCDPISGHTALYWYRQSLGQGLEFLIYFQGNSAPDKSGLPSDRFSAERTGGSVSTLTIQRTQQEDSAVYLCASSLRQQNTEAFFGQGTRLTVV.

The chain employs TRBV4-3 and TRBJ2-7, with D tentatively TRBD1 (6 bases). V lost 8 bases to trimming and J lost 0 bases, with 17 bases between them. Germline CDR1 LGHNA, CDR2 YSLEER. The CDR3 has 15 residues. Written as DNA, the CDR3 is TGCGCCAGCTCAGAAGAGGGGGTTAGCTCCTACGAGCAGTACTTC. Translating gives CASSEEGVSSYEQYF.

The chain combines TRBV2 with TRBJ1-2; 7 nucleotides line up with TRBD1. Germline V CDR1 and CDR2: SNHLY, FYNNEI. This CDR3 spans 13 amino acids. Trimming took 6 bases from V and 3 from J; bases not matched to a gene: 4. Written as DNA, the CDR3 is TGTGCCAGCAGCATAACAGGGGACTATGGCTACACCTTC. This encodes CASSITGDYGYTF.

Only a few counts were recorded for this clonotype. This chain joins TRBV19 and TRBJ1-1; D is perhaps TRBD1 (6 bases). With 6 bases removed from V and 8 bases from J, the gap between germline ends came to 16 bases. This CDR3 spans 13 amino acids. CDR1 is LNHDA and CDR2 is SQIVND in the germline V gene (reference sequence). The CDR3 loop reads CASSSRTGTEAFF. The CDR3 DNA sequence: TGTGCCAGTAGCTCTCGTACCGGGACAGAAGCTTTCTTT.

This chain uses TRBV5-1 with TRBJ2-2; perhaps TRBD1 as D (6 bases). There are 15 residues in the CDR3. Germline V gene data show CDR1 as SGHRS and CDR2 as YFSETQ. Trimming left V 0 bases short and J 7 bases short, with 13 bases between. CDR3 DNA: TGCGCCAGCAGCTTGGACAGGGTATGGAGCGGGGAGCTGTTTTTT. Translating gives CASSLDRVWSGELFF. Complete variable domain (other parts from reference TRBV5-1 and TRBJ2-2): KAGVTQTPRYLIKTRGQQVTLSCSPISGHRSVSWYQQTPGQGLQFLFEYFSETQRNKGNFPGRFSGRQFSNSRSEMNVSTLELGDSALYLCASSLDRVWSGELFFGEGSRLTVL.

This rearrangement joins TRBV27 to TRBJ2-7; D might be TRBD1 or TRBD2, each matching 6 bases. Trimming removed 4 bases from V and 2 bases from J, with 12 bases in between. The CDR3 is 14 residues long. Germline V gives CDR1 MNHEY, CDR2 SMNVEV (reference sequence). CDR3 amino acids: CASSSWRGTYEQYF. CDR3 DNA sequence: TGTGCCAGCAGTTCATGGAGGGGGACCTACGAGCAGTACTTC.

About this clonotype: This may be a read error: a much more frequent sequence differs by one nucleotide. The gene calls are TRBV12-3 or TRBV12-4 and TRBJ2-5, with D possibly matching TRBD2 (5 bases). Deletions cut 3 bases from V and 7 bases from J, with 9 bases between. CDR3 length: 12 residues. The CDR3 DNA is TGTGCCAGCAGTTTGCCAGAGGGGACCCAGTACTTC. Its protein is CASSLPEGTQYF.

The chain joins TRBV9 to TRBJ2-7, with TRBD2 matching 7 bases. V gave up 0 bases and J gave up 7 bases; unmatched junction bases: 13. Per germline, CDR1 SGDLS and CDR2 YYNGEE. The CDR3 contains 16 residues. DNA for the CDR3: TGTGCCAGCAGCGTAGACGGGGCGGGGGTTTACAATGAGCAGTACTTC. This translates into CASSVDGAGVYNEQYF.

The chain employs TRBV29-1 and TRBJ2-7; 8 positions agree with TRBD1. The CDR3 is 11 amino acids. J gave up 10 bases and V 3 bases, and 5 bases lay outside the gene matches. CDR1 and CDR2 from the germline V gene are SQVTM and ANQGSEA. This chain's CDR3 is CSVDKDRVQYF. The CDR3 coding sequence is TGCAGCGTTGACAAGGACAGGGTTCAGTACTTC.

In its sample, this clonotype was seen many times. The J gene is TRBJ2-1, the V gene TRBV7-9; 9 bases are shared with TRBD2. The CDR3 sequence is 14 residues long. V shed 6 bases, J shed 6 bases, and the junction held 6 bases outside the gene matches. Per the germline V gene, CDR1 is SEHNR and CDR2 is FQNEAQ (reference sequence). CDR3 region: CASSSPSGANEQFF. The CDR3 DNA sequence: TGTGCCAGCAGTAGTCCTAGCGGGGCCAATGAGCAGTTCTTC. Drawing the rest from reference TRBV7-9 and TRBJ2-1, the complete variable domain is DTGVSQNPRHKITKRGQNVTFRCDPISEHNRLYWYRQTLGQGPEFLTYFQNEAQLEKSRLLSDRFSAERPKGSFSTLEIQRTEQGDSAMYLCASSSPSGANEQFFGPGTRLTVL.

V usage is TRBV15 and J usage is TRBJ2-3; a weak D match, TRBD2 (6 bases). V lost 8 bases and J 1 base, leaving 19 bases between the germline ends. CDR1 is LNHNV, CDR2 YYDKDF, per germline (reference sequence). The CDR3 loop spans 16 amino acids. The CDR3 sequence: CATAPGDILRTDTQYF. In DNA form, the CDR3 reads TGTGCCACCGCCCCGGGGGATATATTACGCACAGATACGCAGTATTTT.

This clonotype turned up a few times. In nucleotides, the CDR3 is TGTGCCAGCATTCGACAACCGGGACTAGCGGGGGCCACAGATACGCAGTATTTT. This translates into CASIRQPGLAGATDTQYF. The genes are TRBV7-2 and TRBJ2-3; 14 bases map to TRBD2. The CDR3 runs 18 residues. The germline V gene encodes CDR1 SGHTA and CDR2 FQGNSA. Trimming took 7 bases from V and 2 from J; bases not matched to a gene: 11.

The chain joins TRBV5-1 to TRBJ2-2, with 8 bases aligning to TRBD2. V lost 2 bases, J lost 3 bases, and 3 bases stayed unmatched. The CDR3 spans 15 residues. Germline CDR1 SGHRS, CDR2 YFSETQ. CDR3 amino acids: CASSFTSGYTGELFF. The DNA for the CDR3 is TGCGCCAGCAGCTTCACTAGCGGATACACCGGGGAGCTGTTTTTT.

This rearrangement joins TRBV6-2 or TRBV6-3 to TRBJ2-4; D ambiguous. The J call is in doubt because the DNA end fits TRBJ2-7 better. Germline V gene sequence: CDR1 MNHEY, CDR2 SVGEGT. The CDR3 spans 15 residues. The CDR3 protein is CASSYSMANPYEQYF. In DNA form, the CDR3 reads TGTGCCAGCAGTTACTCGATGGCTAACCCCTACGAGCAGTACTTC.

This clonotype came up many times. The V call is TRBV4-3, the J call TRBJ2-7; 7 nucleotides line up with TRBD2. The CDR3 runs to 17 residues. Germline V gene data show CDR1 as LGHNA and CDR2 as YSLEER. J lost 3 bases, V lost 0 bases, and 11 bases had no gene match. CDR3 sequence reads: CASSQEVWGGSGYEQYF. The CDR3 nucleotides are TGCGCCAGCAGCCAAGAAGTGTGGGGAGGGTCTGGCTACGAGCAGTACTTC.

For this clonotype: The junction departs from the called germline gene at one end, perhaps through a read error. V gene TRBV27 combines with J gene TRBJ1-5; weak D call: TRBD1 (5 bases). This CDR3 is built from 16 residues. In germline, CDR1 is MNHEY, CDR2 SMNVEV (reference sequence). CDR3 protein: CARSSRTPGSNQPQHF. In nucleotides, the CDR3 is TGTGCCCGCAGCTCACGGACACCTGGGAGCAATCAGCCCCAGCATTTT.

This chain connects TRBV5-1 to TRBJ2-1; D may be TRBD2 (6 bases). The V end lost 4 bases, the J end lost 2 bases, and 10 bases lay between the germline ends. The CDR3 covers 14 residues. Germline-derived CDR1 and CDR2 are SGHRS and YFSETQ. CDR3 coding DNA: TGCGCCAGCAGCGGCGGGACGACCTACAATGAGCAGTTCTTC. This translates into CASSGGTTYNEQFF.